Listed below are T cell receptor beta chains from one sample, sequenced in a study of T cell clones after liver transplantation. Assay: immunoSEQ multiplex PCR; the TCRdb copy retains only in-frame clones and omits some. The sample shows about 45,000 clones, approximately 86% of them seen only once. The source was CD4+ T cells from blood, collected 24 months after liver transplant. The receptors were sampled from a human patient who received a liver transplant. A subset of T cells may come from the graft donor. Each CDR3 is given with its conserved first and last residue. The D gene is left open where the match is weak.

D: NA
V: TRBV27
CDR3: CASSSTGTRSAGYTF

D: NA
V: TRBV28
CDR3: CASSLALREQYF

D: TRBD2
V: TRBV15
CDR3: CATRTSGTYEQYF

D: TRBD1
V: TRBV29-1
CDR3: CSVKPRGRDTGELFF

D: NA
V: TRBV9
CDR3: CASSVGANANTGELFF

D: NA
V: TRBV7-8
CDR3: CASSYDRGPQHF

D: TRBD1
V: TRBV7-2
CDR3: CASSLEETGTYSNQPQHF

D: NA
V: TRBV6-1
CDR3: CASSDWHEPNYGYTF

D: NA
V: TRBV29-1
CDR3: CSGGRSNTEAFF

D: NA
V: TRBV4-2
CDR3: CASKLKESSYEQYF

D: NA
V: TRBV9
CDR3: CASSASSRDTGNTIYF

D: TRBD1
V: TRBV19
CDR3: CASSKGQNNSPLHF

D: NA
V: TRBV5-1
CDR3: CASSFGAGSYEQYF

D: TRBD1
V: TRBV2
CDR3: CASSPTGGRSNQPQHF

D: NA
V: TRBV2
CDR3: CASSEAYIDSNQPQHF

D: NA
V: TRBV5-1
CDR3: CASSLEGGANEKLFF

D: NA
V: TRBV27
CDR3: CASSLYSRSNYGYTF

D: TRBD1
V: TRBV19
CDR3: CASSTIRTGSETQYF

D: NA
V: TRBV6-5
CDR3: CASNPSANYGYTF

D: NA
V: TRBV28
CDR3: CASSYPYGYTF

D: TRBD2
V: TRBV6-1
CDR3: CASSALAGARGNTGELFF

D: TRBD1
V: TRBV6-6
CDR3: CASSPRQGSGGYTF

D: NA
V: TRBV7-2
CDR3: CASSYLGQTYEQYF

D: NA
V: TRBV6-6
CDR3: CAADGSGYGYTF

D: NA
V: TRBV4-2
CDR3: CASSQGIRGNTEAFF

D: NA
V: TRBV6-5
CDR3: CASSDGVLTDTQYF

D: TRBD1
V: TRBV2
CDR3: CASSLRQGNQPQHF

D: NA
V: TRBV5-4
CDR3: CASSLPGAGYTF

D: NA
V: TRBV27
CDR3: CASSLSGGTSVQTQYF

D: TRBD1
V: TRBV15
CDR3: CATSRDRGTGSTDTQYF

D: NA
V: TRBV6-1
CDR3: CASSAGTNTEAFF

D: TRBD1
V: TRBV6-5
CDR3: CASSYSQGGHEKLFF

D: TRBD1
V: TRBV5-1
CDR3: CASSPGATGGGYHEQYF

D: NA
V: TRBV11-3
CDR3: CASSLGGIQGDGNSPLHF

D: NA
V: TRBV6-1
CDR3: CASSEQTQVEYF

D: NA
V: TRBV5-1
CDR3: CASSLDTSGGELFF

D: TRBD2
V: TRBV30
CDR3: CAWSRTSGGGEQFF

D: TRBD1
V: TRBV7-9
CDR3: CASSLRQGAWETQYF

D: NA
V: TRBV25-1
CDR3: CASSRSGANVLTF

D: TRBD1
V: TRBV5-8
CDR3: CASSYRPTGGEKLFF

D: NA
V: TRBV28
CDR3: CASLDRPREAFF

D: TRBD2
V: TRBV6-1
CDR3: CASSAGVSGRGSGANVLTF

D: TRBD1
V: TRBV27
CDR3: CASSPGTGRDTIYF

D: NA
V: TRBV7-9
CDR3: CASSLAPGRGGRGNQPQHF

D: NA
V: TRBV2
CDR3: CASKGARGNEKLFF

D: NA
V: TRBV6-5
CDR3: CASSYFQGSGANVLTF

D: NA
V: TRBV7-6
CDR3: CASSPQGRVYEQYF

D: NA
V: TRBV4-2
CDR3: CASGQVGDGYNEQFF

D: NA
V: TRBV5-5
CDR3: CASSLQSGINEKLFF

D: NA
V: TRBV28
CDR3: CASSLTTNYGYTF

D: TRBD2
V: TRBV15
CDR3: CATSRDRLAGEGEQYF

D: NA
V: TRBV29-1
CDR3: CSVTPVRGGRSVGEQFF

D: NA
V: TRBV28
CDR3: CASSPWTVLNTEAFF

D: NA
V: TRBV5-8
CDR3: CASSLVGQVATGELFF

D: NA
V: TRBV6-1
CDR3: CASSESGGRDQPQHF

D: TRBD2
V: TRBV6-1
CDR3: CASMVGLANTGELFF

D: NA
V: TRBV20-1
CDR3: CSASSNTEAFF

D: TRBD2
V: TRBV6-5
CDR3: CASTPAGGHNEQFF